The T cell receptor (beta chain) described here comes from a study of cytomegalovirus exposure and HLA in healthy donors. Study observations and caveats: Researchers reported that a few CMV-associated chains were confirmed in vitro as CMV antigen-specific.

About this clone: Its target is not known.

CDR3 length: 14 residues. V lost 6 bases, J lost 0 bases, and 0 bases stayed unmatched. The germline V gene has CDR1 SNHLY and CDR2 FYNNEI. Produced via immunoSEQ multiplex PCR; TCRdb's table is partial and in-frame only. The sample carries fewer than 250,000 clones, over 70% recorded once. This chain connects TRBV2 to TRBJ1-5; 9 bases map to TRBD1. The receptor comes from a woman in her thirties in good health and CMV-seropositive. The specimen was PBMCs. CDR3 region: CASRDRGSNQPQHF. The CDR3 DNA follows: TGTGCCAGCAGGGACAGGGGTAGCAATCAGCCCCAGCATTTT.